The text below deals with one T cell receptor beta chain. The antigen remains undetermined. The CDR3 runs 13 residues. The germline CDR1 and CDR2 sequences are LGHNA and YNFKEQ. V gave up 7 bases and J gave up 1 base; unmatched junction bases: 1. These data are taken from a study of cytomegalovirus exposure and HLA in healthy donors. Study details: A later analysis reported the same platform for the roughly 120 validation repertoires and the 666 first-cohort repertoires.

This table comes from immunoSEQ multiplex PCR, and its TCRdb copy is limited to in-frame clones, with some not included. The sample consists of about 120,000 clones, roughly 90% of them appearing once. The study's findings and limits: The listing of roughly 160 TCR beta chains classed them as cytomegalovirus-associated. Cytomegalovirus status, reportedly, was diagnosed with high specificity and sensitivity by the classifier. There were some public TCRs occurring in many donors, but most TCR sequences were rare.

The TCR was taken from a woman between 18 and 29 years old in good health and CMV-seropositive. The chain has TRBV4-2 and TRBJ2-3, with 8 bases identical to TRBD2. The specimen was PBMCs. CDR3 in DNA: TGTGCCAGCAACGGGGGGGGCACAGATACGCAGTATTTT. Translated, it gives CASNGGGTDTQYF.